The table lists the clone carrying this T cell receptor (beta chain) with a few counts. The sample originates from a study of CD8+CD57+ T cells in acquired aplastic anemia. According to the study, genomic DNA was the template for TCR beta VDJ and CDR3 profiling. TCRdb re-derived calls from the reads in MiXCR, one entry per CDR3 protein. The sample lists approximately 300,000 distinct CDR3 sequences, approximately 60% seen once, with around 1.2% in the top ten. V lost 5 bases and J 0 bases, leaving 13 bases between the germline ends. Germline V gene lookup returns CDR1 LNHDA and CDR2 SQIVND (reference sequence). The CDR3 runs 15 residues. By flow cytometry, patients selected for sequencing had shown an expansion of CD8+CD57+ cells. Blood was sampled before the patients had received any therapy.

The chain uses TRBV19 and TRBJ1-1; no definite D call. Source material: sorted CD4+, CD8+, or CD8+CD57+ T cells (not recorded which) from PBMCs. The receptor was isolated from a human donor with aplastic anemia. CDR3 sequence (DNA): TGTGCCAGTAGTCCCGACATAGGGATGAACACTGAAGCTTTCTTT. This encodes CASSPDIGMNTEAFF. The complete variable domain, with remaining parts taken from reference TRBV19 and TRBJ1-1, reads DGGITQSPKYLFRKEGQNVTLSCEQNLNHDAMYWYRQDPGQGLRLIYYSQIVNDFQKGDIAEGYSVSREKKESFPLTVTSAQKNPTAFYLCASSPDIGMNTEAFFGQGTRLTVV.